This T cell receptor beta chain is drawn from a study of blood T cell repertoires in COVID-19. In the study overall: Sources were T cells, B-cell-depleted T cells, or PBMCs; the material itself was cDNA or gDNA.

The repertoire was sequenced with immunoSEQ multiplex PCR; TCRdb's copy has only in-frame clones and lacks some. The sample includes roughly 290,000 clones, approximately 83% seen only once; the top ten take roughly 4.3%. Germline CDR1 SGDLS, CDR2 YYNGEE. J gave up 10 bases and V 1 base, and 6 bases lay outside the gene matches. The CDR3 covers 15 residues. Material for sequencing was PBMCs or T cells enriched from blood (not recorded which). The chain recombines TRBV9 with TRBJ2-1, with 12 bases lining up with TRBD2. The TCR was taken from a woman aged 30 to 39 who had recovered from COVID-19. The chain's CDR3 is CASSVLAGGPDEQFF. In DNA, the CDR3 is TGTGCCAGCAGCGTACTAGCGGGAGGGCCCGACGAGCAGTTCTTC.